This passage covers 16 T cell receptor beta chains from one sample sequenced in a study of naive CD8 T cells in extremely preterm neonates. Study-level results: Relative to older groups, preterm infants had shorter, less trimmed CDR3s with fewer N additions.

Using immunoSEQ multiplex PCR, the repertoire was profiled, and TCRdb retains in-frame clones only, with some absent. The table includes around 23,000 clones, about 91% detected once. Their antigens remain unidentified. Samples were taken at extremely preterm deliveries at roughly 23-27 weeks of gestation. The sample consisted of naive CD8+ T cells from cord blood. These receptor sequences come from a boy who was born preterm.

This clone was seen just once. V gene TRBV6-1 combines with J gene TRBJ1-4, with 7 bases matching TRBD1. CDR1 and CDR2 (germline): MNHNS, SASEGT. CDR3 length equals 17 residues. The junction had 8 bases not matched to a gene; V was cut back by 4 bases and J by 0 bases. CDR3 sequence: CASSGETGLATNEKLFF. For the CDR3, the DNA is TGTGCCAGCAGTGGTGAGACAGGGCTTGCAACTAATGAAAAACTGTTTTTT.

The V and J genes are TRBV4-2 and TRBJ1-3, with a possible D match to TRBD1 (6 bases). Looked up from germline, CDR1 is LGHNA and CDR2 is YNFKEQ. V was trimmed by 1 base and J by 2 bases, leaving 9 bases between them. This CDR3 has 15 amino acids. The CDR3 is CASSQVSGAGNTIYF. CDR3 coding DNA: TGTGCCAGCAGCCAAGTTTCAGGGGCTGGAAACACCATATATTTT.

The CDR3 loop reads CAISEWTSTDTQYF. For the CDR3, the DNA is TGTGCCATCAGTGAGTGGACTAGCACAGATACGCAGTATTTT. The genes are TRBV10-3 and TRBJ2-3, with a possible D match to TRBD2 (5 bases). Germline assignment: CDR1 ENHRY and CDR2 SYGVKD. V lost 1 base to trimming and J lost 0 bases, with 5 bases between them. The CDR3 covers 14 residues.

The CDR3 nucleotides are TGTGCCAGCAGTTCTAGCGGGGGGTACGAGCAGTACTTC. Translating gives CASSSSGGYEQYF. The V call is TRBV6-5, the J call TRBJ2-7; TRBD2 agrees at 11 bases. J lost 4 bases, V lost 4 bases, and 0 bases had no gene match. The CDR3 has 13 amino acids. The germline CDR1 and CDR2 sequences are MNHEY and SVGAGI.

This clone was seen just once. The V and J genes are TRBV9 and TRBJ1-4; the match to TRBD1 covers 8 bases. Germline values: CDR1 SGDLS, CDR2 YYNGEE. V gave up 3 bases and J gave up 8 bases; unmatched junction bases: 0. The CDR3 has 12 amino acids. The CDR3 loop is CASSGTGEKLFF. The CDR3 nucleotides are TGTGCCAGCAGCGGGACAGGGGAAAAACTGTTTTTT.

This clone was counted a single time. The rearrangement joins TRBV11-3 to TRBJ2-7; D is undetermined. This CDR3 has 11 residues. Looked up from germline, CDR1 is SGHNT and CDR2 is YENEEA. The ends were cut back, 4 bases at V and 3 bases at J, with 4 bases in the middle. The DNA for the CDR3 is TGTGCCAGCAGCTCCTACTACGAGCAGTACTTC. It codes for CASSSYYEQYF. The variable domain in full, with the rest retrieved from reference TRBV11-3 and TRBJ2-7, is EAGVVQSPRYKIIEKKQPVAFWCNPISGHNTLYWYLQNLGQGPELLIRYENEEAVDDSQLPKDRFSAERLKGVDSTLKIQPAELGDSAVYLCASSSYYEQYFGPGTRLTVT.

The chain carries TRBV7-6 and TRBJ2-7; 10 bases match TRBD2. V shed 5 bases and J 0 bases; nucleotides not matched to a gene: 1. Germline CDR1 SGHVS, CDR2 FNYEAQ. The CDR3 consists of 14 residues. As DNA, the CDR3 is TGTGCCAGCAGCAGCGGGGGGGGCTCCTACGAGCAGTACTTC. This translates into CASSSGGGSYEQYF. The full variable domain, in which reference TRBV7-6 and TRBJ2-7 provide the parts outside the CDR3, is GAGVSQSPRYKVTKRGQDVALRCDPISGHVSLYWYRQALGQGPEFLTYFNYEAQQDKSGLPNDRFSAERPEGSISTLTIQRTEQRDSAMYRCASSSGGGSYEQYFGPGTRLTVT.

The chain couples TRBV6-5 to TRBJ2-7; 7 positions agree with TRBD1. The CDR3 spans 14 residues. Germline V lookup: CDR1 MNHEY, CDR2 SVGAGI. The V segment lost 0 bases and the J segment 4 bases; nucleotides outside the gene matches: 3. CDR3 in amino acids: CASSYSGQFYEQYF. In nucleotides, the CDR3 is TGTGCCAGCAGTTACTCGGGACAGTTTTACGAGCAGTACTTC.

This clone was observed once. This rearrangement joins TRBV9 to TRBJ2-7; 10 bases fit TRBD2. The CDR3 is made up of 14 amino acids. Germline lookup yields CDR1 SGDLS and CDR2 YYNGEE. V shed 5 bases and J 4 bases; nucleotides not matched to a gene: 6. As DNA, the CDR3 is TGTGCCAGCAGTCGGACTAGCGGTTCATACGAGCAGTACTTC. Residues: CASSRTSGSYEQYF.

The gene calls are TRBV12-2 and TRBJ2-3; the table's D call, TRBD2, has no DNA check behind it. TRBV12-2 is noted as a pseudogene. This CDR3 is 16 amino acids long. The CDR3 spells CASRLRGLHLTDTQYF. In DNA form, the CDR3 reads TGTGCAAGTCGCTTACGAGGACTCCATCTCACAGATACGCAGTATTTT.

This clone has only a few counts. Additional DNA sequences in this sample encode the identical CDR3. The chain combines TRBV9 with TRBJ1-2; no firm D call. CDR1 is SGDLS, CDR2 YYNGEE, per germline. Trimming shortened V by 0 bases and J by 2 bases, and 2 bases separated the two germline ends. CDR3 length: 12 amino acids. The CDR3 protein is CASSVANYGYTF. DNA of the CDR3: TGTGCCAGCAGCGTAGCCAACTATGGCTACACCTTC.

V usage is TRBV29-1 and J usage is TRBJ2-2; D call uncertain. Germline CDR1 is SQVTM and CDR2 is ANQGSEA. V was trimmed by 5 bases and J by 0 bases, leaving 13 bases between them. This CDR3 has 15 residues. The DNA for the CDR3 is TGCAGCGTTTATTTCCCAGACTCGAACACCGGGGAGCTGTTTTTT. It codes for CSVYFPDSNTGELFF.

Details on this clone: Different DNA sequences within this sample yield the same CDR3. The chain is built from TRBV6-1 and TRBJ2-7, with D uncertain. Between the trimmed V and J ends, which lost 6 bases and 3 bases, there was a span of 3 bases. The CDR3 length is 10 residues. Looked up from germline, CDR1 is MNHNS and CDR2 is SASEGT. This chain's CDR3 is CASRGYEQYF. The CDR3 DNA follows: TGTGCCAGCAGAGGCTACGAGCAGTACTTC.

The CDR3 protein is CTSSWRCSQSRANVLTF. CDR3 DNA: TGCACCAGCAGCTGGAGATGTTCACAAAGTCGGGCCAACGTCCTGACTTTC. The rearrangement joins TRBV1 to TRBJ2-6; TRBD2, the table's D call, lacks a check against the DNA. TRBV1 is tagged as a pseudogene. This CDR3 comprises 17 residues.

The chain is built from TRBV19 and TRBJ1-2; a weak D match, TRBD1 (5 bases). CDR1 and CDR2 (germline): LNHDA, SQIVND (reference sequence). CDR3 length: 11 amino acids. V lost 4 bases and J 5 bases, leaving 5 bases between the germline ends. The CDR3 DNA is TGTGCCAGTAGTACAGGGTATGGCTACACCTTC. Translation: CASSTGYGYTF. The complete variable domain, with remaining parts taken from reference TRBV19 and TRBJ1-2, reads DGGITQSPKYLFRKEGQNVTLSCEQNLNHDAMYWYRQDPGQGLRLIYYSQIVNDFQKGDIAEGYSVSREKKESFPLTVTSAQKNPTAFYLCASSTGYGYTFGSGTRLTVV.

The genes are TRBV4-2 and TRBJ2-1; no clear D. Germline assignment: CDR1 LGHNA and CDR2 YNFKEQ. The CDR3 covers 11 residues. The germline V and J ends were trimmed by 3 bases and 4 bases, with 1 base remaining between them. The CDR3 sequence is CASSQYNEQFF. For the CDR3, the DNA is TGTGCCAGCAGCCAGTACAATGAGCAGTTCTTC.